The table lists the clone carrying this T cell receptor beta chain with many counts. The antigen is not known. After removal of 1 base from V and 8 bases from J, the junction contained 11 bases not matched to a gene. This CDR3 contains 18 residues. CDR1 and CDR2 (germline): SEHNR, FQNEAQ (reference sequence). The data stem from a study of CD8 T cells in ankylosing spondylitis. Molecular-barcoded quantitative 5'-RACE produced these TCR beta libraries. TCRdb analysed the 5' RACE reads with MiXCR anew, one entry per CDR3 protein. The sample contains 200,000 or so distinct CDR3 sequences, roughly 18% of which appear only once. Notes on the study in general: Ankylosing spondylitis blood seemed to carry a telltale TCR beta motif made of roughly 8 highly homologous variants.

Sequencing was carried out using blood, either unsorted or a sorted T cell fraction (not recorded which). This chain links TRBV7-9 with TRBJ2-1; 13 positions match TRBD2. The TCR comes from a male donor aged 10 to 30 with ankylosing spondylitis or in good health (not recorded which). CDR3 nucleotides: TGTGCCAGCAGCTTAGTGGGGACTAGCGGGACAACGCAATATGAGCAGTTCTTC. Translated: CASSLVGTSGTTQYEQFF.